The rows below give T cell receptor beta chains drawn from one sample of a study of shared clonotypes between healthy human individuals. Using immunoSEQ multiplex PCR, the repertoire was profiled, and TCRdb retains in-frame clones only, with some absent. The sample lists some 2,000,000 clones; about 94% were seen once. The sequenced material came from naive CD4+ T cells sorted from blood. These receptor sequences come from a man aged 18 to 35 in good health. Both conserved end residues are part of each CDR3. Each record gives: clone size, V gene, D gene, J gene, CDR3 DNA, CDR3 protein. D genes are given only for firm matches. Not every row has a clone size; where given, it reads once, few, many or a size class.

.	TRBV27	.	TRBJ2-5	TGTGCCAGCAGGTCCTCACCGAGGGGGGAGACCCAGTACTTC	CASRSSPRGETQYF
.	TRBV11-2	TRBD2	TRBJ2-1	TGTGCCAGCAGCTTAAGGGCGGGAGGAATATTTAGCTCCTACAATGAGCAGTTCTTC	CASSLRAGGIFSSYNEQFF
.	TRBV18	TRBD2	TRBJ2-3	TGTGCCAGCTCACCACCGAGCGGGGCCCCGGGTGCGAATACGCAGTATTTT	CASSPPSGAPGANTQYF
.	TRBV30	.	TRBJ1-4	TGTGCCTGGAGACCACGGTCCTATGAAAAACTGTTTTTT	CAWRPRSYEKLFF
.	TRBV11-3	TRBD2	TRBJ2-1	TGTGCCAGCAGTCCCGGTCCCACTAGCGGGAGCTCCTACAATGAGCAGTTCTTC	CASSPGPTSGSSYNEQFF
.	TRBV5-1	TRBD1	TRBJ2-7	TGCGCCAGCAGCGTCGAGGGACAGGGATCCTCCGAGCAGTACTTC	CASSVEGQGSSEQYF
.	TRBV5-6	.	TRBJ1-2	TGTGCCAGCACACACGTATCCACGAACGGCTACACCTTC	CASTHVSTNGYTF
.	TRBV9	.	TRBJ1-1	TGTGCCAGCAGCGTAGCGGCAGGGTTACTCACTGAAGCTTTCTTT	CASSVAAGLLTEAFF
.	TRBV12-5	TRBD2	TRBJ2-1	TGTGCTAGTGGTTTGGTACTCGGAGCGGGAACCTACAATGAGCAGTTCTTC	CASGLVLGAGTYNEQFF
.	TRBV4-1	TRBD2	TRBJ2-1	TGCGCCAGCAGCGAAGGAGTGAAGCGGGAGGGCCCCGGGAATGAGCAGTTCTTC	CASSEGVKREGPGNEQFF
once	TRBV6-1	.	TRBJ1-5	TGTGCCAGCAGTGGAAGCCAGGGGTATAATCAGCCCCAGCATTTT	CASSGSQGYNQPQHF
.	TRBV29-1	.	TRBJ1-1	TGCAGCGTTGATCCGGGAAGGGTGGGCACTGAAGCTTTCTTT	CSVDPGRVGTEAFF
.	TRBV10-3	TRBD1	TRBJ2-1	TGTGCCATCAGTGAGCCGGACAGGGGTTGGGGTGAGCAGTTCTTC	CAISEPDRGWGEQFF
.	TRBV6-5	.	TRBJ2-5	TGTGCCAGCAGCCCACCGGACCCCGGTAGGACCCAGTACTTC	CASSPPDPGRTQYF
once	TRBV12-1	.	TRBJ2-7	TGTGCCGCCGAAGGGACTAGCGATAACTACGAGCAGTACTTC	CAAEGTSDNYEQYF
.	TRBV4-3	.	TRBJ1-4	TGCGCCAGCAGCCTGCTCACGCCGGGGGGCGGGTCACTTGCAACTAATGAAAAACTGTTTTTT	CASSLLTPGGGSLATNEKLFF
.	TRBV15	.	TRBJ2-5	TGTGCCACCAGCAGGGGGGAGACCCAGTACTTC	CATSRGETQYF
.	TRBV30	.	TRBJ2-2	TGTGCCTGGAGCGGACAGCTGAACACCGGGGAGCTGTTTTTT	CAWSGQLNTGELFF
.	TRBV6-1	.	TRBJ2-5	TGTGCCAGCAGTGAAGCGCGCGGGTTGGAGACCCAGTACTTC	CASSEARGLETQYF
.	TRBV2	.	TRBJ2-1	TGTGCCAGCAATCAAGATTCCCCCAATGAGCAGTTCTTC	CASNQDSPNEQFF
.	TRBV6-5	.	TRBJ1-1	TGTGCCAGCAGTTACGGTGGAGGGAAGAACACTGAAGCTTTCTTT	CASSYGGGKNTEAFF
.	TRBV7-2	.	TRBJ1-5	TGTGCCAGCAGCTTAAAACCTGATCAGCCCCAGCATTTT	CASSLKPDQPQHF
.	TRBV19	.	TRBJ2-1	TGTGCCAGTAGTACCCGGACCTACGGGGCTGACAAATACAATGAGCAGTTCTTC	CASSTRTYGADKYNEQFF
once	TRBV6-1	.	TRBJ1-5	TGTGCCAGCAGGTTACAGGGTTTACACAATCAGCCCCAGCATTTT	CASRLQGLHNQPQHF
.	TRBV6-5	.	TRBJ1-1	TGTGCCAGCAAGGGGCAGCCGAACACTGAAGCTTTCTTT	CASKGQPNTEAFF
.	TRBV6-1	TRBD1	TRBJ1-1	TGTGCCAGCAGTGGGGCCCGGACAGGGGGCATGAACACTGAAGCTTTCTTT	CASSGARTGGMNTEAFF
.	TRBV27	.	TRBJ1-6	TGTGCCAGCAGTCCCCGGGGCCTAAAGATCAGCTCCTATAATTCACCCCTCCACTTT	CASSPRGLKISSYNSPLHF
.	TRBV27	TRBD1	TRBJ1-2	TGTGCCAGCAGTTTCACAGGGGTGAGCTATGGCTACACCTTC	CASSFTGVSYGYTF
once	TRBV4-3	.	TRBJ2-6	TGCGCCAGCAGCCAAGAAATGGTGGCTGGGGCCAACGTCCTGACTTTC	CASSQEMVAGANVLTF
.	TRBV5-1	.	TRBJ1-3	TGCGCCAGCAGCCCGGCAAAAACGGCTGGAAACACCATATATTTT	CASSPAKTAGNTIYF
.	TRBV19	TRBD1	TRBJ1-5	TGTGCCAGTAGTACGGCTGGGACAGGTTATCAGCCCCAGCATTTT	CASSTAGTGYQPQHF
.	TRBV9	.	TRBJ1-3	TGTGCCAGCAGCGTTCTTCAGGAAGGGGGTACATTATATTTT	CASSVLQEGGTLYF
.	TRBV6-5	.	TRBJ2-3	TGTGCCAGCAGTTACGCAGGGCCTGGCACAGATACGCAGTATTTT	CASSYAGPGTDTQYF
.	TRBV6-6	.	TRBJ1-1	TGTGCCAGCAGTTCAGGGCCGAACACTGAAGCTTTCTTT	CASSSGPNTEAFF
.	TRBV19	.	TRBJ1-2	TGTGCCAGTAGTATCGCTCTTGGGGAGGGGCCCTATGGCTACACCTTC	CASSIALGEGPYGYTF
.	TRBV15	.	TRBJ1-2	TGTGCCACCAGCAGAGATCCCTTGGCGGCTATCACCTTC	CATSRDPLAAITF
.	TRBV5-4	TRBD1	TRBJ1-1	TGTGCCAGCAGCGCGACAGGGGGCGGTATGAACACTGAAGCTTTCTTT	CASSATGGGMNTEAFF
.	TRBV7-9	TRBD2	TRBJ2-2	TGTGCCAGCAGCCCCGAGGGACTAGCGGGAGTCTTTGGCGGGGAGCTGTTTTTT	CASSPEGLAGVFGGELFF
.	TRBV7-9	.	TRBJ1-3	TGTGCCAGCAGCGCTCACGCCCCAGGCGCCTCTGGAAACACCATATATTTT	CASSAHAPGASGNTIYF
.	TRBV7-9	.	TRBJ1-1	TGTGCCAGCAGCCCGGACACCCGGACTGAAGCTTTCTTT	CASSPDTRTEAFF
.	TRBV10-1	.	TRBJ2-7	TGCGCCAGCAGTGAAACAGGGAGGTCCTACGAGCAGTACTTC	CASSETGRSYEQYF
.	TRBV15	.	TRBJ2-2	TGTGCCACCAGCAAAGTAACCGGGGAGCTGTTTTTT	CATSKVTGELFF
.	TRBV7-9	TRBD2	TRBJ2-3	TGTGCCAGCCGGAGGAGAGTAGCGGGGGTTTCGGCAGATACGCAGTATTTT	CASRRRVAGVSADTQYF
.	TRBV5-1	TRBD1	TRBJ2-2	TGCGCCAGCAGCTTGGAGGGGGCGACCACCGGGGAGCTGTTTTTT	CASSLEGATTGELFF
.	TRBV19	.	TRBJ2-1	TGTGCCAGTAGGAGGGGTTTCTCCTACAATGAGCAGTTCTTC	CASRRGFSYNEQFF
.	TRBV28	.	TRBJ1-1	TGTGCCAGCCTTACCTTACCGGGACGTATATTTTTCTTT	CASLTLPGRIFFF
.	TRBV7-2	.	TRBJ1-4	TGTGCCAGCAGCTTGGACAGACAGAAACTGTTTTTT	CASSLDRQKLFF
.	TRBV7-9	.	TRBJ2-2	TGTGCCACTACCGGGACCTCGAACACCGGGGAGCTGTTTTTT	CATTGTSNTGELFF
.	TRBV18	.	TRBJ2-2	TGTGCCAGCTCATCTGACAGGAACACCGGGGAGCTGTTTTTT	CASSSDRNTGELFF
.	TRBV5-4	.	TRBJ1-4	TGTGCCAGCAGCTCCGGAAAAACCGGCAATGAAAAACTGTTTTTT	CASSSGKTGNEKLFF
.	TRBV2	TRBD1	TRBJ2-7	TGTGCCAGCAGTACAGGGGGGTACTACGAGCAGTACTTC	CASSTGGYYEQYF
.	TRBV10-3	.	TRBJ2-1	TGTGCCATTCGGCCTTGGGACTCAAGGGATGACAATGAGCAGTTCTTC	CAIRPWDSRDDNEQFF
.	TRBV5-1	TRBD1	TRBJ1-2	TGCGCCAGCAGCTTGGGGCAGGGGGCGGACGGCTACACCTTC	CASSLGQGADGYTF
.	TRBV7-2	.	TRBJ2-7	TGTGCCAGCAGCTTAGTAGGTACTAACTCCTACGAGCAGTACTTC	CASSLVGTNSYEQYF
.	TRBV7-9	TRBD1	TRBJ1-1	TGTGCCAGCAGCCACAGGGGAGTGGGCACGATGAACACTGAAGCTTTCTTT	CASSHRGVGTMNTEAFF
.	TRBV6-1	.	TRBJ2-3	TGTGCCAGCAGTGACGAGGGGAGGTGGGCAGATACGCAGTATTTT	CASSDEGRWADTQYF
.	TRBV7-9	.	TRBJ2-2	TGTGCCAGCAGCTCCGACAGGAACACCGGGGAGCTGTTTTTT	CASSSDRNTGELFF
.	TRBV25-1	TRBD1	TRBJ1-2	TGTGCCAGCAGTGAATTCGGACAGGGCCCGGCGGTCACCTTC	CASSEFGQGPAVTF
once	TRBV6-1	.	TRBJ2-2	TGTGCCAGCAGTGGGACACTAAACACCGGGGAGCTGTTTTTT	CASSGTLNTGELFF